Listed below are T cell receptor beta chains from one sample, sequenced in a study of blood T cell repertoires in COVID-19. Some clones are missing from TCRdb's copy, which holds only in-frame ones; the method was immunoSEQ multiplex PCR. Of a few hundred thousand clones listed, about 87% are singletons. The specimen sequenced was PBMCs or T cells enriched from blood (not recorded which). These receptors all come from a woman in her fifties or sixties who had recovered from COVID-19. CDR3s include the opening cysteine and the closing phenylalanine or tryptophan. Each record gives: clone size, J gene, V gene, D gene, CDR3 DNA, CDR3 protein. A D gene is named only where the DNA matches it firmly. A clone size is listed for some rows: how often the clone was seen (once, few, many), or a class if it is expanded.

-	TRBJ2-2	TRBV28	TRBD2	TGTGCCAGCAAGCCAGGGAGGGGTGACACCGGGGAGCTGTTTTTT	CASKPGRGDTGELFF
-	TRBJ1-2	TRBV7-9	TRBD1	TGTGCCAGCAGGTTGACAGGGGCTAACTATGGCTACACCTTC	CASRLTGANYGYTF
-	TRBJ1-5	TRBV27	TRBD1	TGTGCCAGCAGTTCCACCGTGACAGGGTCTGAAGCCCAGCATTTT	CASSSTVTGSEAQHF
-	TRBJ1-1	TRBV3-1/TRBV3-2	-	TGTGCCAGCAGCCACGACAGTGAAGCTTTCTTT	CASSHDSEAFF
-	TRBJ1-2	TRBV28	TRBD1	TGTGCCAGCAGCCCCGGACAGGGTGGCTATGGCTACACCTTC	CASSPGQGGYGYTF
few	TRBJ1-5	TRBV6-5	-	TGTGCCAGCAGTTTTTCGCGGTCCGGGAGGCCCCAGCATTTT	CASSFSRSGRPQHF
-	TRBJ2-7	TRBV5-5	-	TGTGCCAGCAGCTTCGGCCCACGGGGGAGTGGCTCCTACGAGCAGTACTTC	CASSFGPRGSGSYEQYF
-	TRBJ2-2	TRBV10-3	TRBD2	TGTGCCATCAGCAAACAGGGAGCGGGAGGGCCCGGGGAGCTGTTTTTT	CAISKQGAGGPGELFF
-	TRBJ1-1	TRBV5-4	TRBD1	TGTGCCAGCAGCTTATTAGGGGGCGGGAACACTGAAGCTTTCTTT	CASSLLGGGNTEAFF
once	TRBJ2-3	TRBV28	-	TGTGCCAGCAGTGAACGGGAGACAGATACGCAGTATTTT	CASSERETDTQYF
-	TRBJ2-7	TRBV6-5	-	TGTGCCAGCAGTTTCCACGACAACTACGAGCAGTACTTC	CASSFHDNYEQYF
few	TRBJ2-7	TRBV6-5	TRBD2	TGTGCCAGCCACCAGCGGGAGAGAACCTACGAGCAGTACTTC	CASHQRERTYEQYF
-	TRBJ1-4	TRBV10-3	-	TGTGCCATCAGCCCAAGAGAGAATGAAAAACTGTTTTTT	CAISPRENEKLFF
many	TRBJ1-2	TRBV9	TRBD1	TGTGCCAGCAGCGAAGGACAGGGGGCGCTCGGAGATGGCTACACCTTC	CASSEGQGALGDGYTF
-	TRBJ1-2	TRBV5-4	-	TGTGCCAGCAGCTTGGGCAGGGGAAGGGATGGCTACACCTTC	CASSLGRGRDGYTF
-	TRBJ1-5	TRBV12-3/TRBV12-4	-	TGTGCCAGCAGTCAACGGGACAATCAGCCCCAGCATTTT	CASSQRDNQPQHF
-	TRBJ2-3	TRBV10-3	TRBD2	TGTGCCATCACCGGGACAGAACTAGCGGGCAGCACAGATACGCAGTATTTT	CAITGTELAGSTDTQYF
-	TRBJ2-7	TRBV7-2	TRBD2	TGTGCCAGCAGCTTAAACTACGGGAGGGCCGCCCACGAGCAGTACTTC	CASSLNYGRAAHEQYF
-	TRBJ2-7	TRBV2	TRBD2	TGTGCCAGCAGTGATGTTGATAGCGGGAGACCGTACGAGCAGTACTTC	CASSDVDSGRPYEQYF
-	TRBJ1-6	TRBV6-1	TRBD1	TGTGCCAGCAGCGAAGGGGACAGGGGAGCAGCACCCCTCCACTTT	CASSEGDRGAAPLHF
-	TRBJ1-1	TRBV21-1	-	TGTGCCAGCAGCAAAGTTGCCCCGACAGGGGGCGCTTTAAACACTGAAGCTTTCTTT	CASSKVAPTGGALNTEAFF
-	TRBJ1-2	TRBV6-6	-	TGTGCCGGCGGGGGGCAGGAGTGGGGCTACACCTTC	CAGGGQEWGYTF
few	TRBJ1-3	TRBV28	-	TGTGCCAGCAGTTTATCAGACTCTGGAAACACCATATATTTT	CASSLSDSGNTIYF
-	TRBJ1-5	TRBV16	-	TGTGCCAGCAGCCAATATTGGTCAGGGAATCAGCCCCAGCATTTT	CASSQYWSGNQPQHF
few	TRBJ2-1	TRBV28	-	TGTGCCAGCAGTTTTAGCGGCAATGAGCAGTTCTTC	CASSFSGNEQFF
-	TRBJ2-7	TRBV28	TRBD2	TGTGCCAGCAGTATCAGACTAGCAATAAGCCCCCGCGAGTTAACAATCGCCTCCTACGAGCAGTACTTC	CASSIRLAISPRELTIASYEQYF
-	TRBJ1-4	TRBV18	TRBD1	TGTGCCAGCTCACCCCCGACAGGGATGGGGGAAAAACTGTTTTTT	CASSPPTGMGEKLFF
-	TRBJ2-7	TRBV11-2	TRBD1	TGTGCCAGCAGCTTAGGCAGGGGGAACTCCTACGAGCAGTACTTC	CASSLGRGNSYEQYF
-	TRBJ2-1	TRBV7-9	-	TGTGCCAGCAGCGGTCGCGAGAGCTCCTACAATGAGCAGTTCTTC	CASSGRESSYNEQFF
-	TRBJ2-6	TRBV5-1	TRBD1	TGCGCCAGCAGCTTGGGACAGGGGGCGTTGCCCAACGTCCTGACTTTC	CASSLGQGALPNVLTF
-	TRBJ2-7	TRBV30	-	TGTGCCTGGAGTGTCCATGGAGGACTCCCGCACTTC	CAWSVHGGLPHF
once	TRBJ1-2	TRBV9	TRBD1	TGTGCCAGCAGCGTAGCCGGGACAGTGGCCGACTATGGCTACACCTTC	CASSVAGTVADYGYTF
-	TRBJ2-5	TRBV4-1	-	TGCGCCAGCTCAGGGAGTCGGGGGGAGACCCAGTACTTC	CASSGSRGETQYF
-	TRBJ2-7	TRBV14	TRBD2	TGTGCCAGCAGGTCTCAAGCGGGAGGACCAACCTACGAGCAGTACTTC	CASRSQAGGPTYEQYF
-	TRBJ1-2	TRBV15	TRBD1	TGTGCCACCAGCTCATCCCGGACAGGTCTGGACTATGGCTACACCTTC	CATSSSRTGLDYGYTF
once	TRBJ2-7	TRBV5-1	-	TGCGCCAGCAGCTTGGCCCCGACAGGAGCCTACGAGCAGTACTTC	CASSLAPTGAYEQYF
-	TRBJ2-2	TRBV2	TRBD2	TGTGCCAGCAGTGAAATCACTAGCGGGGACACCGGGGAGCTGTTTTTT	CASSEITSGDTGELFF
-	TRBJ1-1	TRBV5-1	-	TGCGCCAGCAGCTTGGGGGCAGGGATGAACACTGAAGCTTTCTTT	CASSLGAGMNTEAFF
-	TRBJ1-3	TRBV11-2	TRBD1	TGTGCCAGCAGCACCAGACAGGGCTCTGGAAACACCATATATTTT	CASSTRQGSGNTIYF
-	TRBJ1-2	TRBV2	TRBD1	TGTGCCAGCAGGCCCCTTACAGGGGGCTATGGCTACACCTTC	CASRPLTGGYGYTF
-	TRBJ2-1	TRBV5-1	TRBD1	TGCGCCAGCAGCTTGCTTGGGACAGAGTACAATGAGCAGTTCTTC	CASSLLGTEYNEQFF
-	TRBJ2-5	TRBV6-5	-	TGTGCCAGCAGTTACTCTTTTCAAGCGGAAGAGACCCAGTACTTC	CASSYSFQAEETQYF